These T cell receptor beta chains were read from a single sample in a study of memory CD4+ T cells and cytomegalovirus serostatus. The protocol was immunoSEQ multiplex PCR, while the TCRdb copy is restricted to in-frame clones and leaves out a portion. This table has about 45,000 clones, about 78% appearing once. The sequencing input was memory CD4+ T cells from blood. These receptors all stem from an adult in good health and CMV-seronegative. The CDR3 runs from the conserved cysteine through the conserved F or W. The order of the fields is V gene, D gene, clone size, J gene, CDR3 protein, CDR3 DNA. D genes are given only for firm matches. Clone size is shown for a subset of rows, as once, few, many or a class of expanded clone.

>TRBV6-5|NA|once|TRBJ1-6
CASSYSGFGDSPLHF
TGTGCCAGCAGTTACTCCGGGTTTGGTGATTCACCCCTCCACTTT
>TRBV28|NA|once|TRBJ2-6
CASSVSVLPRANVLTF
TGTGCCAGCAGTGTCTCCGTCCTACCCAGGGCCAACGTCCTGACTTTC
>TRBV18|TRBD1|once|TRBJ2-2
CASSPPGGVNTGELFF
TGTGCCAGCTCACCCCCAGGGGGCGTGAACACCGGGGAGCTGTTTTTT
>TRBV7-3|TRBD1|NA|TRBJ2-1
CASSPGTGRRNEQFF
TGTGCCAGCAGCCCCGGGACAGGGCGGCGGAATGAGCAGTTCTTC
>TRBV27|NA|NA|TRBJ2-7
CASSLYRDSAYEQYF
TGTGCCAGCAGTTTGTACAGGGATTCAGCCTACGAGCAGTACTTC
>TRBV15|NA|NA|TRBJ2-7
CATSRGVLAQTYEQYF
TGTGCCACCAGCAGAGGGGTGCTGGCACAGACCTACGAGCAGTACTTC
>TRBV28|NA|NA|TRBJ2-7
CASSLGQFGSEQYF
TGTGCCAGCAGTTTAGGGCAGTTTGGTTCCGAGCAGTACTTC
>TRBV6-5|NA|few|TRBJ2-7
CASSYSAGFEQYF
TGTGCCAGCAGTTACTCGGCAGGGTTCGAGCAGTACTTC
>TRBV29-1|NA|once|TRBJ2-1
CSAQGPNSYNEQFF
TGCAGCGCTCAGGGCCCCAACTCCTACAATGAGCAGTTCTTC
>TRBV5-1|TRBD2|NA|TRBJ2-3
CASTTSGGALGTDTQYF
TGCGCCAGCACAACTAGCGGGGGGGCCCTTGGCACAGATACGCAGTATTTT
>TRBV15|TRBD1|NA|TRBJ1-5
CATSRPGQGLQPQHF
TGTGCCACCAGCAGACCGGGACAGGGCCTCCAGCCCCAGCATTTT
>TRBV4-3|NA|NA|TRBJ2-3
CASSQAVRENTQYF
TGCGCCAGCAGCCAAGCGGTCCGGGAGAATACGCAGTATTTT
>TRBV2|NA|NA|TRBJ2-2
CASSGPGRGNTGELFF
TGTGCCAGCAGTGGGCCTGGCAGGGGTAACACCGGGGAGCTGTTTTTT
>TRBV7-9|TRBD1|NA|TRBJ2-7
CASSERWDRGLYEQYF
TGTGCCAGCAGCGAGAGATGGGACAGGGGCCTCTACGAGCAGTACTTC
>TRBV5-6|NA|NA|TRBJ2-7
CASSLAIRDSTTQQYF
TGTGCCAGCAGCTTGGCCATTCGGGACTCTACTACCCAGCAGTACTTC
>TRBV5-1|TRBD2|NA|TRBJ2-5
CASSLGRGTSGLRYQETQYF
TGCGCCAGCAGCTTGGGGCGAGGGACTAGCGGCCTTCGGTACCAAGAGACCCAGTACTTC
>TRBV5-1|TRBD2|NA|TRBJ2-3
CASRNGGVRTDTQYF
TGCGCCAGCCGGAACGGGGGGGTTCGCACAGATACGCAGTATTTT
>TRBV5-4|NA|few|TRBJ1-6
CASSRGGGAYNSPLHF
TGTGCCAGCAGCCGGGGTGGGGGAGCCTATAATTCACCCCTCCACTTT
>TRBV7-8|TRBD1|NA|TRBJ1-4
CASSLWDRGNEKLFF
TGTGCCAGCAGCTTATGGGACAGGGGTAATGAAAAACTGTTTTTT
>TRBV28|NA|NA|TRBJ2-7
CASRPQGYEQYF
TGTGCCAGCAGACCTCAGGGCTACGAGCAGTACTTC
>TRBV7-9|NA|NA|TRBJ1-6
CASSPPSVGSYNSPLHF
TGTGCCAGCAGCCCTCCCTCAGTCGGCTCCTATAATTCACCCCTCCACTTT
>TRBV19|NA|few|TRBJ2-2
CASSMIGSNTGELFF
TGTGCCAGTAGTATGATAGGGTCGAACACCGGGGAGCTGTTTTTT
>TRBV4-3|NA|few|TRBJ2-1
CASSQDTGPREQFF
TGCGCCAGCAGCCAAGATACGGGACCCAGGGAGCAGTTCTTC
>TRBV7-2|TRBD1|NA|TRBJ1-5
CASSAMGQGINQPQHF
TGTGCCAGCAGCGCTATGGGACAGGGGATCAATCAGCCCCAGCATTTT
>TRBV5-1|NA|NA|TRBJ1-6
CASSLQGGSNSPLHF
TGCGCCAGCAGCCTACAGGGAGGGAGTAATTCACCCCTCCACTTT
>TRBV5-6|NA|NA|TRBJ2-3
CASSRDSTDTQYF
TGTGCCAGCAGCCGGGACAGCACAGATACGCAGTATTTT
>TRBV28|NA|NA|TRBJ1-1
CASQSGPVNTEAFF
TGTGCCAGCCAATCGGGCCCTGTGAACACTGAAGCTTTCTTT
>TRBV30|NA|NA|TRBJ2-6
CAWSRMIRRGPSSGANVLTF
TGTGCCTGGAGCCGTATGATCCGGAGGGGCCCGAGCTCTGGGGCCAACGTCCTGACTTTC
>TRBV5-6|NA|NA|TRBJ2-1
CASSVQGRTYNEQFF
TGTGCCAGCAGCGTACAGGGGAGGACCTACAATGAGCAGTTCTTC
>TRBV7-9|NA|NA|TRBJ2-7
CASSSQGLREQYF
TGTGCCAGCAGCTCTCAGGGACTTCGGGAGCAGTACTTC
>TRBV18|NA|NA|TRBJ1-5
CASSPVPDSNQPQHF
TGTGCCAGCTCACCGGTCCCGGACAGCAATCAGCCCCAGCATTTT
>TRBV4-3|NA|NA|TRBJ2-3
CASSQDPRRPTDTQYF
TGCGCCAGCAGCCAAGATCCAAGACGACCCACAGATACGCAGTATTTT
>TRBV5-6|NA|NA|TRBJ1-1
CASSYGGLRGTEAFF
TGTGCCAGCAGCTATGGGGGGCTAAGGGGAACTGAAGCTTTCTTT
>TRBV5-4|NA|few|TRBJ1-1
CASSLGVVGTEAFF
TGTGCCAGCAGCTTGGGCGTAGTCGGAACTGAAGCTTTCTTT
>TRBV4-1|NA|NA|TRBJ2-6
CASSQGYQGTSGANVLTF
TGCGCCAGCAGCCAAGGGTATCAGGGTACCTCTGGGGCCAACGTCCTGACTTTC
>TRBV5-1|TRBD1|NA|TRBJ1-3
CASSLQGGGASGNTIYF
TGCGCCAGCAGCCTCCAAGGAGGGGGCGCATCCGGAAACACCATATATTTT
>TRBV7-2|NA|few|TRBJ2-3
CASSLPPLTDTQYF
TGTGCCAGCAGCTTACCTCCCTTGACAGATACGCAGTATTTT
>TRBV7-6|NA|NA|TRBJ1-1
CASALTGNTEAFF
TGTGCCAGTGCCCTTACGGGGAACACTGAAGCTTTCTTT
>TRBV7-7|NA|NA|TRBJ2-1
CASSLAASANRPSEQFF
TGTGCCAGCAGCTTAGCGGCTAGCGCAAACCGACCATCCGAGCAGTTCTTC
>TRBV19|TRBD1|NA|TRBJ1-4
CASTPTTTGGNEKLFF
TGTGCCAGTACCCCAACCACGACAGGGGGTAATGAAAAACTGTTTTTT
>TRBV19|TRBD1|NA|TRBJ1-5
CASGFWRTGQPQHF
TGTGCCAGCGGCTTTTGGCGGACAGGGCAGCCCCAGCATTTT
>TRBV7-2|TRBD1|few|TRBJ1-1
CASSPGQRAFF
TGTGCCAGCAGCCCGGGACAGAGGGCTTTCTTT
>TRBV5-1|NA|NA|TRBJ1-2
CASSLEDRQFYTF
TGCGCCAGCAGCTTGGAGGACCGACAGTTCTACACCTTC
>TRBV28|TRBD1|NA|TRBJ1-6
CASSFRDRGSPLHF
TGTGCCAGCAGTTTCCGGGACAGGGGATCACCCCTCCACTTT
>TRBV4-3|NA|few|TRBJ1-2
CASRESGTEGYGYTF
TGCGCCAGCAGGGAGTCCGGGACGGAGGGCTATGGCTACACCTTC
>TRBV6-6|NA|NA|TRBJ1-4
CASSYRNHEKLFF
TGTGCCAGCAGTTACAGGAATCATGAAAAACTGTTTTTT